These T cell receptor beta chains were read from a single sample in a study of blood T cell repertoires in COVID-19. Libraries were prepared by immunoSEQ multiplex PCR; TCRdb keeps only in-frame clonotypes and omits some of them. This table holds 100,000 or so clones, 84% found once. The sample was peripheral blood. These receptor sequences come from a woman aged 55-70 years with acute or convalescent COVID-19. The CDR3 runs from the conserved cysteine through the conserved F or W. D genes are given only for firm matches. Expanded clones get a size class; other rows say once, few or many, or leave the size out.

j_call: TRBJ1-2; v_call: TRBV5-4; clone_size: -; d_call: TRBD1; cdr3_nt: TGTGCCAGCAGCTTGCCGCGACAGGGAAATGGCTACACCTTC; cdr3_aa: CASSLPRQGNGYTF
j_call: TRBJ1-1; v_call: TRBV27; clone_size: -; d_call: TRBD1; cdr3_nt: TGTGCCAGCAGTTTTGGACAGACAGGGGAAGCTTTCTTT; cdr3_aa: CASSFGQTGEAFF
j_call: TRBJ2-3; v_call: TRBV5-6; clone_size: -; d_call: -; cdr3_nt: TGTGCCAGCATCCCGGCTAGCCGTGGCACAGATACGCAGTATTTT; cdr3_aa: CASIPASRGTDTQYF
j_call: TRBJ1-2; v_call: TRBV19; clone_size: -; d_call: TRBD1; cdr3_nt: TGTGCCAGTAGTACAACAGGGGAGGGCTACACCTTC; cdr3_aa: CASSTTGEGYTF
j_call: TRBJ2-5; v_call: TRBV24-1; clone_size: -; d_call: TRBD2; cdr3_nt: TGTGCCACCAGTGATAGCGGGACTCCGCAAGAGACCCAGTACTTC; cdr3_aa: CATSDSGTPQETQYF
j_call: TRBJ2-1; v_call: TRBV18; clone_size: -; d_call: TRBD2; cdr3_nt: TGTGCCAGCTCGGACATAGCGGGGACCTACAATGAGCAGTTCTTC; cdr3_aa: CASSDIAGTYNEQFF
j_call: TRBJ1-6; v_call: TRBV20-1; clone_size: -; d_call: -; cdr3_nt: TGCAGTGCTAGTGAAGTGACATATTCACCCCTCCACTTT; cdr3_aa: CSASEVTYSPLHF
j_call: TRBJ1-3; v_call: TRBV27; clone_size: -; d_call: -; cdr3_nt: TGTGCCAGCAGTCCGGGGGGCTCTGGAAACACCATATATTTT; cdr3_aa: CASSPGGSGNTIYF
j_call: TRBJ1-3; v_call: TRBV18; clone_size: -; d_call: -; cdr3_nt: TGTGCCAGCTCACCACAGAGGGCTGGAAACACCATATATTTT; cdr3_aa: CASSPQRAGNTIYF
j_call: TRBJ1-2; v_call: TRBV5-6; clone_size: once; d_call: -; cdr3_nt: TGTGCCAGCAGCACCGGTGGGGGGATGAACTATGGCTACACCTTC; cdr3_aa: CASSTGGGMNYGYTF
j_call: TRBJ2-7; v_call: TRBV30; clone_size: -; d_call: -; cdr3_nt: TGTGCCTGGAGAGCTGCCTACGAGCAGTACTTC; cdr3_aa: CAWRAAYEQYF
j_call: TRBJ1-4; v_call: TRBV28; clone_size: -; d_call: -; cdr3_nt: TGTGCCAGCAGTTTAATGGGAGATGAAAAACTGTTTTTT; cdr3_aa: CASSLMGDEKLFF
j_call: TRBJ2-1; v_call: TRBV5-1; clone_size: -; d_call: TRBD2; cdr3_nt: TGCGCCAGCAGCTTGGGAGCGGGGGTATTCAATGAGCAGTTCTTC; cdr3_aa: CASSLGAGVFNEQFF
j_call: TRBJ2-1; v_call: TRBV11-1; clone_size: -; d_call: -; cdr3_nt: TGTGCCAGTAGCAGGGCAGGGGGGATGGCTGAGCAGTTCTTC; cdr3_aa: CASSRAGGMAEQFF
j_call: TRBJ1-6; v_call: TRBV5-1; clone_size: -; d_call: -; cdr3_nt: TGCGCCAGCGCGGGAGGGGAAAGAAATTCACCCCTCCACTTT; cdr3_aa: CASAGGERNSPLHF
j_call: TRBJ2-1; v_call: TRBV28; clone_size: -; d_call: -; cdr3_nt: TGTGCCAGCAGTTTAGATCCAGTTATAAATGAGCAGTTCTTC; cdr3_aa: CASSLDPVINEQFF
j_call: TRBJ1-2; v_call: TRBV27; clone_size: -; d_call: -; cdr3_nt: TGTGCCAGCAGTCTAGTAGGCTCCAAGCCCACCTTC; cdr3_aa: CASSLVGSKPTF
j_call: TRBJ1-2; v_call: TRBV7-2; clone_size: -; d_call: -; cdr3_nt: TGTGCCAGCAGCTTAGAAGGGGCCGGTTCTGGCTACACCTTC; cdr3_aa: CASSLEGAGSGYTF
j_call: TRBJ1-5; v_call: TRBV20-1; clone_size: -; d_call: -; cdr3_nt: TGCAGTGCTAGTTCCGGGGTGGATCAGCCCCAGCATTTT; cdr3_aa: CSASSGVDQPQHF
j_call: TRBJ1-5; v_call: TRBV19; clone_size: -; d_call: TRBD1; cdr3_nt: TGTGCCAGTAGTACAACAGGGGACGGTCAGCCCCAGCATTTT; cdr3_aa: CASSTTGDGQPQHF
j_call: TRBJ2-7; v_call: TRBV7-8; clone_size: few; d_call: -; cdr3_nt: TGTGCCAGCAGCTTCCGGTCCTACGAGCAGTACTTC; cdr3_aa: CASSFRSYEQYF
j_call: TRBJ2-4; v_call: TRBV7-8; clone_size: -; d_call: -; cdr3_nt: TGTGCCAGCAGCCCGATCAGGGTGTGGGGCTCCTCTGGCAAAAACATTCAGTACTTC; cdr3_aa: CASSPIRVWGSSGKNIQYF
j_call: TRBJ1-3; v_call: TRBV9; clone_size: -; d_call: -; cdr3_nt: TGTGCCAGCAGCGTAGCGAAGGGGTTAGCCTCTGGAAACACCATATATTTT; cdr3_aa: CASSVAKGLASGNTIYF
j_call: TRBJ2-1; v_call: TRBV1; clone_size: -; d_call: -; cdr3_nt: TGCACCAGCAGCCAAGCCCCCCAAAGGGGGGGCCTCCCCTACAATGAGCAGTTCTTC; cdr3_aa: CTSSQAPQRGGLPYNEQFF